These 4 T cell receptor beta chains originate from one sample sequenced in a study of shared clonotypes between healthy human individuals. The protocol was immunoSEQ multiplex PCR, while the TCRdb copy is restricted to in-frame clones and leaves out a portion. Among about 770,000 clones listed, 72% were seen once. The sample was memory CD4+ T cells sorted from blood. Subset noted: CD45RA-negative fraction. The receptor source for this set is a woman in her 30s in good health.

This chain connects TRBV4-1 to TRBJ2-7, with D unresolved. Germline CDR1 is MGHRA and CDR2 is YSYEKL. This CDR3 has 13 residues. V shed 0 bases and J shed 6 bases, with 9 bases lying between them. The CDR3 DNA follows: TGCGCCAGCAGCCAAGATTTTGGCCGCGAGCAGTACTTC. It is translated as CASSQDFGREQYF.

This clone was seen a few times. The gene calls are TRBV19 and TRBJ1-1; D remains ambiguous. V shed 7 bases and J shed 4 bases, with 7 bases lying between them. Germline values: CDR1 LNHDA, CDR2 SQIVND (reference sequence). The CDR3 contains 11 residues. CDR3 coding DNA: TGTGCCAGTATTAGGTTCACTGAAGCTTTCTTT. This gives the protein CASIRFTEAFF.

The V and J genes are TRBV6-1 and TRBJ1-1; 10 bases map to TRBD1. V gave up 2 bases and J gave up 6 bases; unmatched junction bases: 6. Germline V gene sequence: CDR1 MNHNS, CDR2 SASEGT. The CDR3 is 15 residues long. CDR3 loop: CASSEPGTGAAEAFF. The CDR3 DNA is TGTGCCAGCAGTGAACCCGGGACAGGGGCCGCTGAAGCTTTCTTT.

The chain has TRBV4-2 and TRBJ2-1; 7 positions agree with TRBD2. Per the germline V gene, CDR1 is LGHNA and CDR2 is YNFKEQ. This CDR3 has 17 residues. V was clipped by 6 bases and J by 4 bases; unmatched bases: 15. CDR3 in DNA: TGTGCCAGCAGTCGAAACCCAACTAGCGACCAGTACAATGAGCAGTTCTTC. Its protein is CASSRNPTSDQYNEQFF.